The 10 T cell receptor beta chains in this list originate from one sample, sequenced in a study of cytomegalovirus exposure and HLA in healthy donors (dated by TCRdb to the late 2010s). Libraries were prepared through the immunoSEQ multiplex PCR assay. A mixture of 60 forward primers for TCR Vbeta segments and 13 reverse primers for TCR Jbeta segments was used in the multiplex PCR. Held by TCRdb, this immuneACCESS table contains in-frame sequences only and omits some clones. Under half of the omission traces to an unresolved V gene where checked; the cause of the rest is unknown. In this sample the table shows under 250,000 clones, about 80% of which occur a single time. Jointly, the top ten make up roughly a tenth of the sample. Sequenced input: PBMCs. These receptors were collected from a woman aged 50 to 60 in good health and CMV-seropositive.

The V and J genes are TRBV27 and TRBJ2-2; the D is unclear. This CDR3 region has 13 residues. Trimming took off 5 bases at V and 3 bases at J, with 7 bases between the two ends. Germline V gene data show CDR1 as MNHEY and CDR2 as SMNVEV (reference sequence). CDR3 nucleotides: TGTGCCAGCAGTCCCTTTTACACCGGGGAGCTGTTTTTT. As protein: CASSPFYTGELFF.

The J gene is TRBJ2-5, the V gene TRBV5-1; TRBD2 is a possible D gene (7 bases). The tail of the sequence fits TRBJ2-7 better, so the J call may be wrong. The germline gives CDR1 SGHRS, CDR2 YFSETQ. There are 18 residues in the CDR3. The CDR3 sequence: CASRTHLSEGGQVYEQYF. In DNA form, the CDR3 reads TGCGCCAGCAGGACCCATCTGTCAGAGGGGGGGCAAGTTTACGAGCAGTACTTC.

This clone was seen just once. The chain uses TRBV6-1 and TRBJ1-1; 7 bases map to TRBD1. The CDR3 contains 14 residues. J lost 11 bases, V lost 3 bases, and 12 bases had no gene match. Germline V gene sequence: CDR1 MNHNS, CDR2 SASEGT. This CDR3 is CASSEGRPGGIAFF. The DNA for the CDR3 is TGTGCCAGCAGTGAGGGTAGGCCAGGGGGTATTGCTTTCTTT.

This chain joins TRBV7-9 and TRBJ1-1; D is perhaps TRBD1 (5 bases). The CDR3 is 16 residues long. Germline values: CDR1 SEHNR, CDR2 FQNEAQ (reference sequence). The V gene lost 1 base and the J gene lost 4 bases, with 16 bases spanning the gap. The CDR3 sequence: CASSLGVGGSGTEAFF. The CDR3 nucleotides read TGTGCCAGCAGCTTAGGTGTTGGGGGGAGCGGCACTGAAGCTTTCTTT. Together with reference TRBV7-9 and TRBJ1-1, the CDR3 gives the full variable domain: DTGVSQNPRHKITKRGQNVTFRCDPISEHNRLYWYRQTLGQGPEFLTYFQNEAQLEKSRLLSDRFSAERPKGSFSTLEIQRTEQGDSAMYLCASSLGVGGSGTEAFFGQGTRLTVV.

CDR3 nucleotide sequence: TGTGCCAGTAGTAGGAGAGATTCCTACGAGCAGTACTTC. Its protein product is CASSRRDSYEQYF. This chain joins TRBV19 and TRBJ2-7; D remains ambiguous. CDR1 and CDR2 from the germline V gene are LNHDA and SQIVND (reference sequence). V was shortened by 4 bases and J by 1 base, with 8 bases between the two germline ends. This CDR3 is 13 amino acids long.

The chain links TRBV30 to TRBJ2-7; possible D gene TRBD1, 6 bases. The CDR3 covers 14 residues. V was trimmed by 5 bases and J by 0 bases, leaving 14 bases between them. Germline CDR1 is GTSNPN and CDR2 is SVGIG (reference sequence). The CDR3 here is CAWGAGTSSYEQYF. CDR3 sequence (DNA): TGTGCCTGGGGTGCCGGGACAAGCTCCTACGAGCAGTACTTC.

The rearrangement uses TRBV2 and TRBJ2-1, with 14 bases fitting TRBD2. Losses at the gene ends were 5 bases for V and 10 bases for J; bases not matched to a gene: 10. Germline V gene lookup returns CDR1 SNHLY and CDR2 FYNNEI. There are 16 residues in the CDR3. The CDR3 region has the DNA TGTGCCAGCAGTCTGGGGCGGACTAGCGGGGGGTCAGAGCAGTTCTTC. Protein product: CASSLGRTSGGSEQFF.

The genes are TRBV9 and TRBJ2-5; a weak D match, TRBD1 (5 bases). This CDR3 region has 14 residues. Trimming took 4 bases from V and 11 from J, leaving 21 bases between them. Germline CDR1 and CDR2: SGDLS and YYNGEE. The CDR3 loop is CASSNTGVPEEQYF. As DNA, the CDR3 is TGTGCCAGCAGCAACACAGGCGTCCCCGAGGAGCAGTACTTC.

The chain carries TRBV9 and TRBJ2-2; 9 nucleotides align to TRBD1. CDR1 and CDR2 (germline): SGDLS, YYNGEE. V lost 3 bases and J lost 5; bases outside the gene matches: 11. The CDR3 extends over 17 amino acids. As DNA, the CDR3 is TGTGCCAGCAGCGGGTGGTGGGGACAGGGAGGAACCGGGGAGCTGTTTTTT. Translation gives CASSGWWGQGGTGELFF.

The chain recombines TRBV5-1 with TRBJ2-5; 7 bases are a match to TRBD1. V shed 4 bases, J shed 2 bases, and the junction held 5 bases outside the gene matches. The CDR3 length is 14 residues. The germline V gene encodes CDR1 SGHRS and CDR2 YFSETQ. CDR3 loop: CASSGQAGQETQYF. DNA of the CDR3: TGCGCCAGCAGCGGACAGGCCGGACAAGAGACCCAGTACTTC.